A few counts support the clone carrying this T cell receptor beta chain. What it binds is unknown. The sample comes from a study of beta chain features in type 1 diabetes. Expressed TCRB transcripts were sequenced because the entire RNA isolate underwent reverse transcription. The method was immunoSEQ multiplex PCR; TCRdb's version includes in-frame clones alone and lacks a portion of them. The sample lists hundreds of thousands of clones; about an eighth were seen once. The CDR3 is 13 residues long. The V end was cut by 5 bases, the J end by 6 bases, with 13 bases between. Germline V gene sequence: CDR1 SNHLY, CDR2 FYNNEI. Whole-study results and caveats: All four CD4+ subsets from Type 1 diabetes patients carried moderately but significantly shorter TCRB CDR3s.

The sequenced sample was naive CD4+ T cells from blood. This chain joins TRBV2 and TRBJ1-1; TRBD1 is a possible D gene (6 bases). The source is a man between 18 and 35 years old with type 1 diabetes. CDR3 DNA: TGTGCCAGCAGTCCCACAGGGTGGGCTGAAGCTTTCTTT. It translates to CASSPTGWAEAFF.